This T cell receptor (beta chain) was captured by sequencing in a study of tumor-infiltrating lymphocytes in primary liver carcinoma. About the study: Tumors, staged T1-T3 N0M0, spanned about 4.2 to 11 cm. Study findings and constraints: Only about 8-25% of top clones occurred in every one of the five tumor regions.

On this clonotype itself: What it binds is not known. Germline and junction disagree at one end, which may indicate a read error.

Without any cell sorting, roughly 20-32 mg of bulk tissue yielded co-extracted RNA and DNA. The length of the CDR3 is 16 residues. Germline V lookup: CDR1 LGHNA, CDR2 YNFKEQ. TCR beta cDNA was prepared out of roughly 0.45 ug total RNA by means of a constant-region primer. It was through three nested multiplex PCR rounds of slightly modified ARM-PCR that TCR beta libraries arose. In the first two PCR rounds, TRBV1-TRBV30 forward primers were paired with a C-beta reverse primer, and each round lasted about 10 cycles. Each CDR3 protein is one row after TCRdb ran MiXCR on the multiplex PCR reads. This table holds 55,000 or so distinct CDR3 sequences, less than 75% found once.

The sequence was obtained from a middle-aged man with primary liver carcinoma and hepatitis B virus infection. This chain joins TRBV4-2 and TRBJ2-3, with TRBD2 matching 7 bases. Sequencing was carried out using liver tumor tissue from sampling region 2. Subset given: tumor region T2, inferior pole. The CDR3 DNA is TGTGCCAGCAACCAAGAACTAGCGCCACACACAGATACGCAGTATTTT. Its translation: CASNQELAPHTDTQYF.